The source of this T cell receptor beta chain is a study of T cell responses to AZD1222 COVID-19 vaccine. Overall study results and limits: Repertoire collection took place solely once the T cell response had peaked. Researchers report vaccine-associated CD4 TCRs spanning spike, with dominance at 160-218 and 743-854.

This CDR3 is 14 amino acids long. CDR1 and CDR2 from the germline V gene are SNHLY and FYNNEI. Between the trimmed V and J ends, which lost 5 bases and 8 bases, there was a span of 18 bases. Only in-frame clones appear in the TCRdb table, and some are missing; sequencing was by immunoSEQ multiplex PCR. Of 80,000 to 90,000 clones listed, around 92% are singletons. Concerning this clone itself: Its cognate antigen is unknown.

The chain carries TRBV2 and TRBJ1-2, with D uncertain. This receptor was taken from an adult in good health. Sample: peripheral blood, taken on day 0 of AZD1222 vaccination. CDR3 in amino acids: CASSSGPRDRGYTF. CDR3 bases: TGTGCCAGCAGTTCAGGCCCTCGGGATAGGGGCTACACCTTC.